These 9 T cell receptor beta chains were sequenced from one sample in a study of cytomegalovirus exposure and HLA in healthy donors. Both 60 Vbeta primers and 13 Jbeta primers went into the PCR. TCRdb's table, derived via immunoSEQ multiplex PCR, lists solely in-frame clones and lacks some. Here the sample spans about 190,000 clones, around 79% being singletons. The sequenced material came from PBMCs. All receptors come from a young woman in good health and CMV-seronegative.

The chain has TRBV19 and TRBJ1-5; weak D call: TRBD1 (5 bases). The CDR3 loop spans 15 amino acids. Germline lookup yields CDR1 LNHDA and CDR2 SQIVND (reference sequence). Between the trimmed V and J ends, which lost 4 bases and 6 bases, there was a span of 16 bases. CDR3 sequence: CASSKRPGDSQPQHF. The CDR3 DNA is TGTGCCAGTAGTAAGAGGCCCGGTGACAGTCAGCCCCAGCATTTT.

The chain has TRBV7-3 and TRBJ1-1, with D tentatively TRBD1 (5 bases). Trimming removed 5 bases from V and 1 base from J, with 11 bases in between. The CDR3 length is 14 residues. CDR1 is SGHTA, CDR2 FQGTGA, per germline. CDR3 in amino acids: CASSPPDTNTEAFF. The CDR3 bases are TGTGCCAGCAGCCCGCCGGACACGAACACTGAAGCTTTCTTT.

This clone was recorded a few times. The CDR3 DNA follows: TGTGCCAGCAGTCCCCCGGGACTCCCCTCTGGGGCCAACGTCCTGACTTTC. Its translation: CASSPPGLPSGANVLTF. This rearrangement joins TRBV27 to TRBJ2-6, with D possibly TRBD2 on 6 matching bases. Deletions cut 5 bases from V and 0 bases from J, with 14 bases between. Germline CDR1 is MNHEY and CDR2 is SMNVEV (reference sequence). The CDR3 covers 17 residues. The entire variable domain, with the rest obtained from reference TRBV27 and TRBJ2-6, is as follows: EAQVTQNPRYLITVTGKKLTVTCSQNMNHEYMSWYRQDPGLGLRQIYYSMNVEVTDKGDVPEGYKVSRKEKRNFPLILESPSPNQTSLYFCASSPPGLPSGANVLTFGAGSRLTVL.

The chain couples TRBV29-1 to TRBJ2-5; 9 bases match TRBD1. The CDR3 contains 15 residues. Looked up from germline, CDR1 is SQVTM and CDR2 is ANQGSEA. The junction had 11 bases not matched to a gene; V was cut back by 2 bases and J by 7 bases. The CDR3 DNA follows: TGCAGCGTTGAAACGGGACAGGGTCTCGTCTGGACCCAGTACTTC. It is translated as CSVETGQGLVWTQYF.

This clone was seen a single time. The chain has TRBV5-4 and TRBJ2-1, with TRBD2 as a possible D gene (5 bases). Trimming removed 7 bases from V and 5 bases from J, with 13 bases in between. The V gene's germline CDR1 is SGHNT and CDR2 YYREEE (reference sequence). This CDR3 is built from 13 residues. CDR3 sequence reads: CASRQRGDNEQFF. CDR3 DNA: TGTGCCAGCCGACAACGGGGAGACAATGAGCAGTTCTTC. The full variable domain, in which reference TRBV5-4 and TRBJ2-1 provide the parts outside the CDR3, is ETGVTQSPTHLIKTRGQQVTLRCSSQSGHNTVSWYQQALGQGPQFIFQYYREEENGRGNFPPRFSGLQFPNYSSELNVNALELDDSALYLCASRQRGDNEQFFGPGTRLTVL.

This chain uses TRBV25-1 with TRBJ1-1; D not certain. CDR3 length: 11 residues. The ends were cut back, 7 bases at V and 4 bases at J, with 7 bases in the middle. Looked up from germline, CDR1 is MGHDK and CDR2 is SYGVNS. This chain's CDR3 is CASIGGTEAFF. The CDR3 region has the DNA TGTGCCAGCATCGGAGGCACTGAAGCTTTCTTT.

The V gene is TRBV5-5, the J gene TRBJ2-1, with D hard to call. The CDR3 is 15 amino acids. Germline V gene data show CDR1 as SGHKS and CDR2 as YYEKEE (reference sequence). V was clipped by 0 bases and J by 2 bases, with 9 bases between them. For the CDR3, the DNA is TGTGCCAGCAGCTTGGACAGTTTGCCCTACAATGAGCAGTTCTTC. Its translation is CASSLDSLPYNEQFF.

This chain uses TRBV7-8 with TRBJ1-5; no firm D call. This CDR3 has 16 amino acids. The V end lost 2 bases, the J end lost 5 bases, and 16 bases lay between the germline ends. Germline lookup yields CDR1 SGHVS and CDR2 FQNEAQ. For the CDR3, the DNA is TGTGCCAGCAGCTTATCGTGGAGGGCCATGGATCAGCCCCAGCATTTT. Its protein is CASSLSWRAMDQPQHF.

The genes are TRBV28 and TRBJ1-4; no clear D. V was shortened by 7 bases and J by 8 bases, with 20 bases between the two germline ends. The CDR3 contains 15 residues. Germline CDR1 reads MDHEN; CDR2 reads SYDVKM. CDR3 nucleotides: TGTGCCAGCACAACTCTCGCGGGGTTGGGGGAAAAACTGTTTTTT. As protein: CASTTLAGLGEKLFF.